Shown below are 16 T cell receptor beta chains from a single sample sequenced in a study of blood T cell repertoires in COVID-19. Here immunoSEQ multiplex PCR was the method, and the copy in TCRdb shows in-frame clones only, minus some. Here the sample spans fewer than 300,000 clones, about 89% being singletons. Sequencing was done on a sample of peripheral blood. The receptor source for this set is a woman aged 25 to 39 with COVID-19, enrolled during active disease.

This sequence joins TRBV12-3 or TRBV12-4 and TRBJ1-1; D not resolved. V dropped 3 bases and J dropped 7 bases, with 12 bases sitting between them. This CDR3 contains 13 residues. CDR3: CASSLNRANEAFF. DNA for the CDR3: TGTGCCAGCAGTTTGAACAGAGCAAATGAAGCTTTCTTT.

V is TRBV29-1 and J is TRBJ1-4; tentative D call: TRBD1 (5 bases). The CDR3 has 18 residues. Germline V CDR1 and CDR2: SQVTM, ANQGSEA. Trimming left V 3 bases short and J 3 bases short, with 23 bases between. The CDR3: CSVELPPSLGAANEKLFF. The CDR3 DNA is TGCAGCGTTGAGCTTCCCCCATCCCTAGGGGCTGCTAATGAAAAACTGTTTTTT. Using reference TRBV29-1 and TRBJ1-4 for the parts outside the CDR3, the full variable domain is SAVISQKPSRDICQRGTSLTIQCQVDSQVTMMFWYRQQPGQSLTLIATANQGSEATYESGFVIDKFPISRPNLTFSTLTVSNMSPEDSSIYLCSVELPPSLGAANEKLFFGSGTQLSVL.

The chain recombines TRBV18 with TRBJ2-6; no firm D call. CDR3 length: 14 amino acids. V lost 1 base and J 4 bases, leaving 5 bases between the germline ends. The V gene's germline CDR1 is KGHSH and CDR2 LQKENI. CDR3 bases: TGTGCCAGCTCACCACGGGCCGGGGCCAACGTCCTGACTTTC. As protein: CASSPRAGANVLTF.

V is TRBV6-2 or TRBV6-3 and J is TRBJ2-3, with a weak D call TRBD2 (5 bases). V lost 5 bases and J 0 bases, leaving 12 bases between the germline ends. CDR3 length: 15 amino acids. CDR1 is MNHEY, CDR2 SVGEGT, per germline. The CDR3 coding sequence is TGTGCCAGCAGTAAGGATAAGCGGAGCACAGATACGCAGTATTTT. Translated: CASSKDKRSTDTQYF.

The CDR3 region has the DNA TGTGCCAGCAGTGAGTCCAGTCCGCAGTTCTTC. Its protein is CASSESSPQFF. The rearrangement links TRBV2 to TRBJ2-1, with unresolved D. Germline CDR1 reads SNHLY; CDR2 reads FYNNEI. This CDR3 comprises 11 residues. Deletions cut 3 bases from V and 12 bases from J, with 9 bases between.

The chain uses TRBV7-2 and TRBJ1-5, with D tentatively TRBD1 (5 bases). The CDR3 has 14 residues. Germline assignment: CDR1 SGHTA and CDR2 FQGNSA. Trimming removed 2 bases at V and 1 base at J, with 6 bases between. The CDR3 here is CASSLRQSNQPQHF. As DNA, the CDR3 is TGTGCCAGCAGCTTACGACAGAGCAATCAGCCCCAGCATTTT.

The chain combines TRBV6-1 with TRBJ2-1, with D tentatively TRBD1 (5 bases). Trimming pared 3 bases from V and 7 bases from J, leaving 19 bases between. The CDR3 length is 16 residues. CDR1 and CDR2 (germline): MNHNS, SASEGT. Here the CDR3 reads CASSEIGAAVVNEQFF. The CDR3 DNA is TGTGCCAGCAGTGAGATAGGGGCAGCTGTAGTAAATGAGCAGTTCTTC.

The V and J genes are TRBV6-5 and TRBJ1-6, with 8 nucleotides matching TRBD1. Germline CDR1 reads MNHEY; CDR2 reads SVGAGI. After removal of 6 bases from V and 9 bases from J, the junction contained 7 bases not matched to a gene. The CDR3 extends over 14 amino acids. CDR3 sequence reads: CASSSTGTGSPLHF. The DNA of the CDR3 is TGTGCCAGCAGCTCAACAGGGACAGGTTCACCCCTCCACTTT.

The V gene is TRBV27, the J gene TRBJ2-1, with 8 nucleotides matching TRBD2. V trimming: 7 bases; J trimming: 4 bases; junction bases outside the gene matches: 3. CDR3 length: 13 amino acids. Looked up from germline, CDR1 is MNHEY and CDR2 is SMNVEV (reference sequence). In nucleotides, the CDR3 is TGTGCCAGCACAGGGACTAGTTACAATGAGCAGTTCTTC. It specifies CASTGTSYNEQFF.

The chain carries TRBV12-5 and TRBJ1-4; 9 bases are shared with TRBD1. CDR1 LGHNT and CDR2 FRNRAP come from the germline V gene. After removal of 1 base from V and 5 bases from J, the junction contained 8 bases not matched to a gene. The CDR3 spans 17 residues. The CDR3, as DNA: TGTGCTAGTGGTTTGGGACCTAAGGACAGGGGAAATGAAAAACTGTTTTTT. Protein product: CASGLGPKDRGNEKLFF.

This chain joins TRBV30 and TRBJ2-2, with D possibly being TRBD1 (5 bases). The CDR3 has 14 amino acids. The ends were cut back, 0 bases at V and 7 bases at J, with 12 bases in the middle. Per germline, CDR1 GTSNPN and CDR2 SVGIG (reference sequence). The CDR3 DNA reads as TGTGCCTGGAGTGTAAGGGGCCTGGGCGGGGAGCTGTTTTTT. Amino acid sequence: CAWSVRGLGGELFF.

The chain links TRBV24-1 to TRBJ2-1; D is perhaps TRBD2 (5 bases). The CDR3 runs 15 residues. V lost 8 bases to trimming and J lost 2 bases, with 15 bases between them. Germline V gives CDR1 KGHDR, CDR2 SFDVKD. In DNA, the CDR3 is TGTGCCACCAACGGATCGGCGGGTCCCTACAATGAGCAGTTCTTC. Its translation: CATNGSAGPYNEQFF.

CDR3 DNA: TGTGCCAGCAGCTTAGTGGCTAGCGGGATGTACGAGCAGTACTTC. Its protein product is CASSLVASGMYEQYF. The V call is TRBV7-9, the J call TRBJ2-7; 9 positions agree with TRBD2. Germline-derived CDR1 and CDR2 are SEHNR and FQNEAQ (reference sequence). J was trimmed by 4 bases and V by 1 base; bases with no gene match: 5. The CDR3 loop spans 15 amino acids.

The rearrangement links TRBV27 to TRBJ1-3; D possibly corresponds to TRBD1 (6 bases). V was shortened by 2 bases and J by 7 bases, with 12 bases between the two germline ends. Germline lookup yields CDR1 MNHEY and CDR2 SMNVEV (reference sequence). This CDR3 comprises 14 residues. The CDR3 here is CASSLRAGENTIYF. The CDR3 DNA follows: TGTGCCAGCAGTTTACGGGCAGGGGAGAACACCATATATTTT.

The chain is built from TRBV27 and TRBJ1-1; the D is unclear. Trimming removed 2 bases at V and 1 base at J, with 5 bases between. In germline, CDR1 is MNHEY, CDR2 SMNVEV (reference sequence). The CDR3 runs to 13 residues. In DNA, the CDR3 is TGTGCCAGCAGTTTACAGGAGAACACTGAAGCTTTCTTT. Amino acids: CASSLQENTEAFF.

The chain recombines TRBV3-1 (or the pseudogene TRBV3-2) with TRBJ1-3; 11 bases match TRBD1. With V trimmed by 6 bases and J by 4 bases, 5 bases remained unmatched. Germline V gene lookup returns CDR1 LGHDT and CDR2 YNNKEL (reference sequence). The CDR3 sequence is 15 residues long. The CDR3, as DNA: TGTGCCAGCAGTCCGGACAGGGGGCGAGGAAACACCATATATTTT. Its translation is CASSPDRGRGNTIYF.